These 32 T cell receptor beta chains were all obtained from the same sample, sequenced in a study of T cells in women clearing cervical HPV infection. TCRdb keeps only in-frame clones here, not all; method: immunoSEQ multiplex PCR. This listing includes about 16,000 clones. Sequencing was done on a sample of blood buffy coat. Source of these receptors: a woman between 18 and 70 years old with a cervical HPV16 infection that either progressed to CIN3+ or cleared (not recorded which).

On this clone itself: The read terminates 3 residues before the CDR3 end, so the remaining end is supplied by the germline J gene. The chain recombines TRBV28 with TRBJ2-6; TRBD1 might be the D (6 bases). V was shortened by 4 bases and J by 1 base, with 11 bases between the two germline ends. The CDR3 has 16 residues. Germline CDR1 reads MDHEN; CDR2 reads SYDVKM. CDR3 sequence reads: CASSSIQGSGANVLTF. The CDR3 DNA, read in part, is TGTGCCAGCAGTTCAATACAGGGATCTGGGGCCAACGTC.

With respect to this clone: Coverage ceases 3 residues before the CDR3 finishes, and the germline J gene fills in the end. The chain links TRBV29-1 to TRBJ2-5; no clear D gene. The CDR3 sequence is 13 residues long. V was pared by 4 bases and J by 1 base, with 10 bases between. The V gene's germline CDR1 is SQVTM and CDR2 ANQGSEA. The CDR3 sequence: CSVGLRFQETQYF. The CDR3 bases that were read are TGCAGCGTTGGCCTACGGTTCCAAGAGACC.

With respect to this clone: Coverage ceases 3 residues before the CDR3 finishes, and the germline J gene fills in the end. The chain employs TRBV19 and TRBJ1-2, with a possible D match to TRBD1 (6 bases). The CDR3 spans 16 residues. Germline V gene lookup returns CDR1 LNHDA and CDR2 SQIVND (reference sequence). CDR3 in amino acids: CASSILGAASTDTYTF. The covered CDR3 bases are TGTGCCAGTAGTATCTTGGGGGCAGCCAGCACAGATACC.

The CDR3 bases that were read are TGCAGTGCTAGTGGGGACTTGTACAATGAG. This codes for CSASGDLYNE. The CDR3 in its entirety is CSASGDLYNEQFF. The rearrangement links TRBV20-1 to TRBJ2-1; D is possibly TRBD2 (6 bases). With the read ending 3 residues before the CDR3 end, the germline J gene is used to fill in that end. This CDR3 comprises 13 residues. CDR1 and CDR2 (germline): DFQATT, SNEGSKA (reference sequence). V lost 3 bases and J lost 4, with 10 bases in between.

A note on this clone: The read finishes 3 residues shy of the CDR3 end, and the germline J gene is used to complete it. The rearrangement uses TRBV29-1 and TRBJ2-2; D is possibly TRBD1 (5 bases). Looked up from germline, CDR1 is SQVTM and CDR2 is ANQGSEA. V dropped 6 bases and J dropped 0 bases, with 11 bases sitting between them. This CDR3 has 14 residues. The sequenced CDR3 bases are TGCAGCGTGGCGGAGACAGCGAACACCGGGGAG. This translates into CSVAETANTGE. The full CDR3 protein reads CSVAETANTGELFF.

In the case of this clone: Read data end 3 residues before the CDR3 end; the end is taken from the germline J gene. The chain combines TRBV6-2 or TRBV6-3 with TRBJ1-1; D perhaps matches TRBD1 (6 bases). The CDR3 sequence is 12 residues long. CDR1 and CDR2 from the germline V gene are MNHEY and SVGEGT. Here the CDR3 reads CASGNREETAFF. CDR3 DNA (partial): TGTGCCAGCGGGAACAGGGAAGAGACA.

Its frequency marks this clone as medium-sized. The CDR3 goes on 3 residues after the read ends, and that part is filled in from the germline J gene. The chain uses TRBV2 and TRBJ1-6; 9 bases align to TRBD1. Germline values: CDR1 SNHLY, CDR2 FYNNEI. This CDR3 is 13 amino acids long. Unmatched junction bases numbered 3, after V lost 8 bases and J lost 7 bases. This CDR3 reads CASQGTGNSPLHF. The part of the CDR3 DNA that was read is TGTGCCAGCCAGGGGACAGGGAATTCACCC.

Turning to this clone: The read ends 3 residues before the CDR3 terminus; that terminus is restored from the germline J gene. J is TRBJ2-3 and V is TRBV4-2, with D possibly TRBD2 on 7 matching bases. The CDR3 sequence is 17 residues long. CDR1 and CDR2 (germline): LGHNA, YNFKEQ. V shed 4 bases and J shed 2 bases, with 19 bases lying between them. The sequenced part of the CDR3 DNA is TGTGCCAGCAGCCCCCTATCGGTGGGGGGGGCCACAGATACG. It codes for CASSPLSVGGATDT. The CDR3 in its entirety is CASSPLSVGGATDTQYF.

About this clone itself: The CDR3 end lies 3 residues beyond the end of the read and is filled in from the germline J gene. The chain carries TRBV30 and TRBJ2-7, with 10 bases matching TRBD2. The CDR3 is 13 amino acids. Germline trimming cut 4 bases from V and 0 bases from J; bases unmatched to any gene: 0. The germline V gene encodes CDR1 GTSNPN and CDR2 SVGIG (reference sequence). The covered CDR3 bases are TGTGCCTGGACTAGCGGGAGCTCCTACGAG. Protein product: CAWTSGSSYE. The CDR3 as a whole reads CAWTSGSSYEQYF.

On this clone itself: The CDR3 end falls 3 residues outside the read, so it is completed with the germline J gene. J is TRBJ2-3 and V is TRBV11-3; weak D call: TRBD1 (5 bases). The germline CDR1 and CDR2 sequences are SGHNT and YENEEA. The length of the CDR3 is 14 residues. The sequenced CDR3 bases are TGTGCCAGCAGCTTTAGGGGCTACCAAGAGACG. Amino acid sequence: CASSFRGYQET. From start to end, the CDR3 is CASSFRGYQETQYF.

As to this clone: The DNA ends 3 residues before the CDR3 does, and the rest of the CDR3 is filled in from the germline J gene. V gene TRBV2 combines with J gene TRBJ2-2, with 10 bases fitting TRBD1. This CDR3 is 13 amino acids long. V dropped 4 bases and J dropped 7; count of bases not matched to a gene: 0. The germline V gene has CDR1 SNHLY and CDR2 FYNNEI. The sequenced CDR3 bases are TGTGCCAGCAGTGGGACAGGGGGCGGGGAG. It encodes CASSGTGGGE. The entire CDR3 protein reads CASSGTGGGELFF.

As concerns this clone: Read sequence stops 3 residues before the CDR3 end, and the germline J gene provides the missing end. This sequence joins TRBV7-9 and TRBJ1-1; 9 bases line up with TRBD1. In germline, CDR1 is SEHNR, CDR2 FQNEAQ (reference sequence). J gave up 7 bases and V 3 bases, and 6 bases lay outside the gene matches. The CDR3 runs to 14 residues. CDR3 sequence reads: CASSFGQGISEAFF. CDR3 DNA, as far as it was read: TGTGCCAGCAGCTTTGGACAGGGGATAAGTGAA.

Turning to this clone: The read ends 3 residues early relative to the CDR3; the germline J gene fills the gap. The V call is TRBV12-3 or TRBV12-4, the J call TRBJ2-3, with D possibly TRBD1 on 5 matching bases. Trimming took 3 bases from V and 6 from J, leaving 7 bases between them. There are 12 residues in the CDR3. The CDR3 DNA, read in part, is TGTGCCAGCAGTTTTAGGGGTGATACG. Amino acid sequence: CASSFRGDT. In full, the CDR3 is CASSFRGDTQYF.

About this clone: The read terminates 3 residues ahead of where the CDR3 ends, so the germline J gene completes it. V gene TRBV28 combines with J gene TRBJ2-7; TRBD1 might be the D (6 bases). The CDR3 extends over 14 amino acids. Trimming took off 7 bases at V and 3 bases at J, with 16 bases between the two ends. The germline V gene encodes CDR1 MDHEN and CDR2 SYDVKM. CDR3 region: CASTRTDPLYEQYF. Incomplete CDR3 DNA: TGTGCCAGCACTAGGACAGACCCTCTCTACGAG. The whole variable domain, remainder taken from reference TRBV28 and TRBJ2-7, is DVKVTQSSRYLVKRTGEKVFLECVQDMDHENMFWYRQDPGLGLRLIYFSYDVKMKEKGDIPEGYSVSREKKERFSLILESASTNQTSMYLCASTRTDPLYEQYFGPGTRLTVT.

Turning to this clone: The sequence runs out 3 residues before the end of the CDR3; the remainder is reconstructed from the germline J gene. The V call is TRBV24-1, the J call TRBJ2-1; 8 bases match TRBD2. The CDR3 totals 14 residues. Per the germline V gene, CDR1 is KGHDR and CDR2 is SFDVKD. J lost 8 bases, V lost 6 bases, and 8 bases had no gene match. CDR3 protein: CATSNPAGGYEQFF. The DNA read from the CDR3 is TGTGCCACCAGTAACCCCGCGGGGGGTTATGAG.

Notes on this clone: The CDR3 goes on 3 residues after the read ends, and that part is filled in from the germline J gene. The chain couples TRBV5-6 to TRBJ2-3; a possible D gene is TRBD1 (6 bases). The germline V and J ends were trimmed by 1 base and 4 bases, with 7 bases remaining between them. This CDR3 comprises 13 residues. CDR1 and CDR2 from the germline V gene are SGHDT and YYEEEE. CDR3 residues: CASSLKGADTQYF. CDR3 DNA, as far as it was read: TGTGCCAGCAGCTTGAAGGGGGCAGATACG.

Note on this clone: The observed sequence ends 3 residues before the CDR3 terminus, with the missing tail filled in from the germline J gene. The chain is built from TRBV19 and TRBJ2-3, with 8 bases that match TRBD2. Looked up from germline, CDR1 is LNHDA and CDR2 is SQIVND (reference sequence). The CDR3 has 16 amino acids. CDR3 DNA (partial): TGTGCCAGTAGTTTGCCCAGCGGGAGAGGGGAAGAGACG. Encoded protein: CASSLPSGRGEET. The complete CDR3 reads CASSLPSGRGEETQYF.

The CDR3 sequence is CASSSGLAGPKHNEQFF. CDR3 DNA (partial): TGTGCCAGCAGTTCTGGACTAGCGGGACCAAAACACAATGAG. This rearrangement joins TRBV6-2 or TRBV6-3 to TRBJ2-1; 12 bases map to TRBD2. The CDR3 end falls 3 residues outside the read, so it is completed with the germline J gene. CDR1 and CDR2 from the germline V gene are MNHEY and SVGEGT. J was trimmed by 5 bases and V by 4 bases; bases with no gene match: 9. CDR3 length equals 17 residues.

The CDR3 protein is CASSPRVATNEKLFF. The covered CDR3 bases are TGTGCCAGCTCACCCCGGGTTGCAACTAATGAAAAA. V is TRBV18 and J is TRBJ1-4; D is unresolved. The CDR3 is cut off 3 residues early in the read; its end comes from the germline J gene. Trimming removed 3 bases at V and 0 bases at J, with 8 bases between. Germline CDR1 is KGHSH and CDR2 is LQKENI. CDR3 length: 15 residues.

This clone ranks as medium-sized in terms of frequency. The CDR3 is cut off 3 residues early in the read; its end comes from the germline J gene. The chain recombines TRBV29-1 with TRBJ1-1; D ambiguous. The CDR3 sequence is 13 residues long. Trimming took off 3 bases at V and 1 base at J, with 9 bases between the two ends. CDR1 is SQVTM and CDR2 is ANQGSEA in the germline V gene. CDR3 loop: CSVDARGNTEAFF. The sequenced CDR3 bases are TGCAGCGTTGATGCCCGGGGGAACACTGAA.

Points on this clone: The sequenced fragment ends 3 residues before the CDR3 boundary, so the rest is inferred from the germline J gene. The rearrangement joins TRBV27 to TRBJ2-5; 13 nucleotides line up with TRBD2. Losses at the gene ends were 5 bases for V and 4 bases for J; bases not matched to a gene: 4. CDR1 is MNHEY, CDR2 SMNVEV, per germline (reference sequence). The CDR3 covers 15 residues. CDR3 sequence: CASSIGLAGVETQYF. The sequenced CDR3 bases are TGTGCCAGCAGTATCGGACTAGCGGGAGTAGAGACC.

Worth noting for this clone: Read coverage stops 3 residues before the CDR3 terminus; the germline J gene supplies the remainder. The chain joins TRBV6-2 or TRBV6-3 to TRBJ2-5; tentatively, D is TRBD2 (7 bases). This CDR3 contains 17 residues. CDR1 and CDR2 from the germline V gene are MNHEY and SVGEGT. The ends were cut back, 6 bases at V and 3 bases at J, with 23 bases in the middle. The CDR3 is CASRGGGSGHREETQYF. Partial CDR3 DNA: TGTGCCAGCAGAGGGGGGGGGTCTGGGCATAGGGAAGAGACC.

Regarding this clone: The read stops 3 residues short of the end of the CDR3; the missing end is completed from the germline J gene. The V gene is TRBV7-2, the J gene TRBJ1-2, with D uncertain. The CDR3 spans 15 residues. Germline V gene lookup returns CDR1 SGHTA and CDR2 FQGNSA. This CDR3 reads CASSSTSGPHNDYTF. The sequenced part of the CDR3 DNA is TGTGCCAGCAGCTCGACTAGCGGTCCGCACAATGAC.

For this clone: The read finishes 3 residues shy of the CDR3 end, and the germline J gene is used to complete it. This sequence joins TRBV7-9 and TRBJ2-4; 7 bases line up with TRBD1. Looked up from germline, CDR1 is SEHNR and CDR2 is FQNEAQ (reference sequence). The CDR3 covers 15 residues. J lost 2 bases, V lost 6 bases, and 7 bases had no gene match. Partial CDR3 DNA: TGTGCCAGCAGTCCTCCGGGACAGACCAAAAACATT. Protein product: CASSPPGQTKNI. The complete CDR3 sequence is CASSPPGQTKNIQYF.

The CDR3 loop reads CASRDYAYDYTF. The CDR3 DNA, read in part, is TGTGCCAGTAGAGATTACGCCTACGAC. The chain is built from TRBV19 and TRBJ1-2; no definite D call. Coverage ceases 3 residues before the CDR3 finishes, and the germline J gene fills in the end. This CDR3 spans 12 amino acids. Germline values: CDR1 LNHDA, CDR2 SQIVND (reference sequence). Filled out from reference TRBV19 and TRBJ1-2, the complete variable domain reads DGGITQSPKYLFRKEGQNVTLSCEQNLNHDAMYWYRQDPGQGLRLIYYSQIVNDFQKGDIAEGYSVSREKKESFPLTVTSAQKNPTAFYLCASRDYAYDYTFGSGTRLTVV.

To note about this clone: Sequencing ends 3 residues short of the CDR3 end; the germline J gene provides the rest. The V gene is TRBV7-6, the J gene TRBJ2-1; 12 positions agree with TRBD2. This CDR3 region has 16 residues. V was clipped by 5 bases and J by 7 bases; unmatched bases: 9. The germline V gene encodes CDR1 SGHVS and CDR2 FNYEAQ. Partial CDR3 DNA: TGTGCCAGCAGCCCCCCTAGCGGGGGGGCAATGAATGAG. It specifies CASSPPSGGAMNE. The full-length CDR3 reads as CASSPPSGGAMNEQFF.

A remark on this clone: The CDR3 end lies 3 residues beyond the end of the read and is filled in from the germline J gene. The chain couples TRBV29-1 to TRBJ1-1; D may be TRBD1 (5 bases). V gave up 3 bases and J gave up 3 bases, with 8 bases separating them. From germline, CDR1 is SQVTM and CDR2 ANQGSEA. This CDR3 is built from 12 residues. Partial CDR3 DNA: TGCAGCGTTGAGGGGGGGGACACTGAA. Encoded protein: CSVEGGDTE. The complete CDR3 protein is CSVEGGDTEAFF. Full variable domain (missing parts from reference TRBV29-1 and TRBJ1-1): SAVISQKPSRDICQRGTSLTIQCQVDSQVTMMFWYRQQPGQSLTLIATANQGSEATYESGFVIDKFPISRPNLTFSTLTVSNMSPEDSSIYLCSVEGGDTEAFFGQGTRLTVV.

In regard to this clone: The CDR3 end is not reached by the read, which stops 3 residues before it; the germline J gene fills it in. V is TRBV7-7 and J is TRBJ2-1, with D perhaps TRBD2 (6 bases). V shed 5 bases and J shed 6 bases, with 8 bases lying between them. The CDR3 consists of 12 residues. The germline gives CDR1 SSHAT, CDR2 FNYEAQ (reference sequence). Here the CDR3 reads CASSAGGNEQFF. The covered CDR3 bases are TGTGCCAGCAGCGCCGGGGGCAATGAG. The entire variable domain, with the rest obtained from reference TRBV7-7 and TRBJ2-1, is as follows: GAGVSQSPRYKVTKRGQDVTLRCDPISSHATLYWYQQALGQGPEFLTYFNYEAQPDKSGLPSDRFSAERPEGSISTLTIQRTEQRDSAMYRCASSAGGNEQFFGPGTRLTVL.

Note on this clone: The read ends 3 residues before the CDR3 terminus; that terminus is restored from the germline J gene. This chain uses TRBV13 with TRBJ2-1, with 8 bases identical to TRBD1. Germline lookup yields CDR1 PRHDT and CDR2 FYEKMQ (reference sequence). V lost 6 bases, J lost 1 base, and 8 bases stayed unmatched. CDR3 size: 16 residues. The part of the CDR3 DNA that was read is TGTGCCAGCAGACTTATTACAGGGGGGTCCTACAATGAG. Amino acid sequence: CASRLITGGSYNE. The full CDR3 sequence reads CASRLITGGSYNEQFF.

As to this clone: The read finishes 3 residues shy of the CDR3 end, and the germline J gene is used to complete it. V is TRBV6-2 or TRBV6-3 and J is TRBJ2-1, with TRBD2 matching over 9 bases. Per germline, CDR1 MNHEY and CDR2 SVGEGT. The CDR3 is 16 residues long. The junction had 8 bases not matched to a gene; V was cut back by 5 bases and J by 3 bases. Incomplete CDR3 DNA: TGTGCCAGCAGTCCCCTAAGCGGGGGGCTCTACAATGAG. This gives the protein CASSPLSGGLYNE. The entire CDR3 protein is CASSPLSGGLYNEQFF.

About this clone: The read gets to within 3 residues of the CDR3 end, and the germline J gene fills in the rest. The rearrangement uses TRBV29-1 and TRBJ1-1, with D tentatively TRBD1 (5 bases). The CDR3 spans 14 residues. Trimming shortened V by 5 bases and J by 4 bases, and 17 bases separated the two germline ends. Germline V gives CDR1 SQVTM, CDR2 ANQGSEA. CDR3 DNA, as far as it was read: TGCAGCGTTAGGGAGGGGCTGGTCAGCACTGAA. As protein: CSVREGLVSTE. The complete CDR3 protein is CSVREGLVSTEAFF.

The part of the CDR3 DNA that was read is TGCAGTGCTAGAGATACGGCGGAGTATGGC. Residues: CSARDTAEYG. The CDR3, in full, reads CSARDTAEYGYTF. The genes are TRBV20-1 and TRBJ1-2, with no clear D. From the germline J gene comes the end of the CDR3, since the read stops 3 residues before it. The length of the CDR3 is 13 residues. Trimming took 0 bases from V and 5 from J, leaving 10 bases between them. CDR1 is DFQATT and CDR2 is SNEGSKA in the germline V gene (reference sequence).